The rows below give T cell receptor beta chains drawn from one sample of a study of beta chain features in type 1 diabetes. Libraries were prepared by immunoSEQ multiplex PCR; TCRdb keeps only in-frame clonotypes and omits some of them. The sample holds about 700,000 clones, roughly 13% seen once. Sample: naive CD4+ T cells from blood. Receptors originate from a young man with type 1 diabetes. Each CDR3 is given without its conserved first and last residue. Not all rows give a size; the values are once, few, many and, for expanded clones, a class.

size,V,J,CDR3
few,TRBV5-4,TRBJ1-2,ASSPQGADGYT
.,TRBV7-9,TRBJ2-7,ASSSITGALWYEQY
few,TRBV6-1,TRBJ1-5,ASSDPGQPSLNQPQH
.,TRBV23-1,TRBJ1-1,ASSQSVQGAETEAF
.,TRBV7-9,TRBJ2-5,ASRLGYETQY
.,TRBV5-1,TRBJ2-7,ASSFPGPTYEQY
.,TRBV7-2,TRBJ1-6,ASGQVGGYSPLH
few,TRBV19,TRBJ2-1,ASSIDINSYNEQF
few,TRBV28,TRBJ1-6,ASSPGQGDNSPLH
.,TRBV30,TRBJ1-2,AWSDSNYGYT
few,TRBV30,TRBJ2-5,AWSVNEGTQY
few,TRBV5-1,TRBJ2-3,ASSPQASGHDTQY
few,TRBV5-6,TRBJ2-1,ASSLVGLNGYNEQF
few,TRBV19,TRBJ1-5,ASRNDWGYQPQH
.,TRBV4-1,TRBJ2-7,ASSQDQEREQY
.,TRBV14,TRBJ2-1,ASSRSGGADYEQF
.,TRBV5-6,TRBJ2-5,ASSRRETQY
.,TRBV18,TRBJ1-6,ASSPPLGASPLH
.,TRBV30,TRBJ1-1,AWSVEVSGTEAF
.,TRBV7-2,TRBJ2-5,ASSTRGGGMETQY
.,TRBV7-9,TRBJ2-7,ASSPRDNNYEQY
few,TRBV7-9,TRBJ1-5,ASGQGTNQPQH
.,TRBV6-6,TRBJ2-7,ASSYSLPRESYEQY
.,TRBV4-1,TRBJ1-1,ASSQEAAGGREAF
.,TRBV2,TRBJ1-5,ASSPSGQPQH
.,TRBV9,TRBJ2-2,ASSVVGISTGELF
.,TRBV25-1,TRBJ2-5,ASMGAWGYQETQY
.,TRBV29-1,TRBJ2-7,SVEGTGGVEQY
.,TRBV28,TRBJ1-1,ASRPGQGNTEAF
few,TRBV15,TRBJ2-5,ATSSPGDQETQY
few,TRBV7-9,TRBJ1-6,ASTKDRGPPFDSPLH
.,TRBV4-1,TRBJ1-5,ASSQERGSANQPQH
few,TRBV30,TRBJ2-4,AWSVWGLAKNIQY
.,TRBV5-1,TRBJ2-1,ASSTGGNEQF
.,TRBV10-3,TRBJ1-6,AISELGSVGYNSPLH
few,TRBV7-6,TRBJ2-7,ASSPAVGRPTQYEQY
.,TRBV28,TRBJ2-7,ASSLGGTGVYEQY
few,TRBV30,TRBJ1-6,AWRRAGGSPLH
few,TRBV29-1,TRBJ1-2,SVWDRGTYGYT
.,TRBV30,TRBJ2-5,AWGGQVETQY
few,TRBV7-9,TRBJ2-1,ASSGRVGSYNEQF
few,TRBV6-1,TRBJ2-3,AIRTGGGTDTQY
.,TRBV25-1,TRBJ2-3,ASRRGRTDTQY
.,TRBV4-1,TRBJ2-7,ASSQPGSVDEQY
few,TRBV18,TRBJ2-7,ASSPREGANNLNEQY
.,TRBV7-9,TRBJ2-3,ASSAQEGNTQY
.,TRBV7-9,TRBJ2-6,ASTYRQGAGANVLT
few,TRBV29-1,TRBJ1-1,SVGGSSFGGDTEAF
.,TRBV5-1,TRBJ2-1,ASSLSTEFYNEQF
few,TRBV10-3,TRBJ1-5,AISDGQTYSNQPQH
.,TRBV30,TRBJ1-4,AWSVQGGLYEKLF
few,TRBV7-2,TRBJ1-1,ASSLGPGNTEAF
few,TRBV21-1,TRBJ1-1,ASSTQGGAWTEAF
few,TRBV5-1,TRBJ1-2,ASRESPGTSNGYT
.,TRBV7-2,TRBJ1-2,ASSPENYGYT
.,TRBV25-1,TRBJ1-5,ATGSGNQPQH
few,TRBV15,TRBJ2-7,ATSRVDRVDEQY
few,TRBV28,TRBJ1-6,ASSSPNARNNSPLH
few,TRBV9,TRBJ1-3,ASSVSSGNTIY
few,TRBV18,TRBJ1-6,ASSRMDRDSSPLH